This entry describes one T cell receptor beta chain. This clonotype was recorded many times. Its antigen specificity is not known. Per-nucleotide qualities are absent, and no much larger clonotype sits a single base away. The data were taken from a study of tumor-infiltrating lymphocytes in primary liver carcinoma (TCRdb year 2017). Study-level background: The five patients, three men and two women aged 30 to 69 years, had hepatocellular carcinoma (four) or combined HCC and intrahepatic cholangiocarcinoma (one). The five patients had tumors staged T1-T3 N0M0, with maximum diameters ranging from about 4.2 to 10 cm. Each sample produced about 3.5 to 7.13 million productive TCRbeta reads, and read depth showed no significant difference between tissue types. TCRbeta repertoire sequencing, expression microarrays and whole-exome sequencing were combined in the study across five regions of each liver tumor, with adjacent normal tissue and blood also included. A total of approximately 35 specimens from 5 patients, comprising 25 or so tumor regions, 5 adjacent noncancerous liver tissues and 5 peripheral blood samples, were covered by TCRbeta repertoire sequencing. To link TCRbeta repertoire diversity to the local molecular phenotype, the approximately 23 tumor region samples were profiled with Agilent mRNA microarrays. High reproducibility was observed for the technical replicate repertoires, with mean shared-clone rates around 0.9 and correlation coefficients above 0.98. Overall study results and their limits: Pairs of tumor regions showed greater repertoire overlap (mean about 36%) than tumor-adjacent pairs (approximately 17%) or tumor-blood pairs (around 15%), which is consistent with antigen-driven expansion. Only about 7.5-24% of top clones were present in all five regions of a tumor, suggesting spatial heterogeneity of tumor-infiltrating T cells. Comparison of CD4+ and CD8+ T cell repertoires was precluded by the use of bulk unsorted samples. Because sequencing covered only the TCR beta chain and unpaired alpha chains were not captured, true repertoire diversity is likely underestimated. Only five or six patients were included in the study, and the authors note that the findings should be validated in a larger study. Compared with blood, tumors had a significantly larger share of the repertoire taken up by the top 250 clones (p = 0.039).

Without any cell sorting, total RNA and DNA were co-extracted from approximately 22-30 mg of bulk tissue using the AllPrep DNA/RNA mini kit. Between late 2015 and March 2016, several patients in China with histopathologically diagnosed primary liver carcinoma had their tumors surgically resected. At the time of sampling, the patients had chronic HBV infection and had not received any treatment. Five spatially separated regions were sampled per tumor: superior, inferior, left-lateral and right-lateral poles, plus the tumor centre. Histological examination found more than 80% viable tumor cells in every tumor sample. Fresh tumor and adjacent tissue pieces were bisected, with one half stored in RNAlater at -80 degrees C and the other half sent for histology. Here V drops 5 bases and J drops 0 bases, and the junction holds 6 bases not matched to any gene. The CDR3 measures 15 amino acids from cysteine to phenylalanine. This entry keeps only the CDR3 DNA: 45 bases, framed from base 1.

Starting from approximately 500 ng total RNA, TCRbeta-specific cDNA was produced by reverse transcription with a constant-region primer and ProtoScript II reverse transcriptase. The TCRbeta libraries were prepared through three rounds of nested multiplex PCR following a slightly modified ARM-PCR procedure. Each of the first two PCR rounds ran for approximately 10 cycles using multiplex TRBV1-TRBV30 forward primers together with a Cbeta reverse primer. Sample barcodes and Illumina adapters were added in a final 25-cycle PCR with Deep VentR polymerase. Before sequencing, amplicons between 200 and 500 bp were purified from gel using a QIAquick gel extraction kit. TCRbeta amplicons were sequenced on an Illumina HiSeq 2500 with 250-bp paired-end reads. The published analysis was carried out like this. Trimmomatic v0.33 was used to quality-trim the reads, and FLASH v1.2.11 was used to merge paired reads so that full CDR3 sequences could be recovered. MiGEC v1.2.1b assigned V, D and J germline segments to the rearranged TCRbeta sequences. VDJtools v1.0.0 computed clonotype statistics and Shannon-Wiener diversity indices. To reduce sampling bias, subsequent analyses other than the diversity analysis used only the 250 most abundant clonotypes in each sample. TCRdb cleaned the public reads at Q25 with fastp, built clones with MiXCR and kept in-frame beta chains. Every distinct CDR3 protein forms one entry, paired with its most common genes and DNA. The V and J calls were not made by the authors but by TCRdb's processing. Here the sample has some 110,000 distinct CDR3 sequences; around 64% occur a single time. The ten largest make up 8.4% of the sample.

This sequence originates from a woman between 55 and 75 years old with primary liver carcinoma and hepatitis B virus infection. Sequences were obtained from liver tumor tissue from sampling region 3. Reading the label with the study, this specimen's cell subset or site is: tumor region T3, left-lateral pole. The rearrangement combines TRBV12-3 or TRBV12-4 with TRBJ1-1; TRBD1 fits 7 bases in the junction. Here the CDR3 is given as CASSTGAPMNTEAFF. The nucleotides are TGTGCCAGCAGTACAGGGGCACCGATGAACACTGAAGCTTTCTTT.